Here is one TCR beta chain with its context. The antigen remains unidentified. This specimen belongs to a study of T-cell memory formation after mild COVID-19. Turning to the study itself: TCR clusters showed largely donor specificity.

UMIs and sample barcodes were carried by the TCR alpha and TCR beta cDNA libraries that 5'RACE produced using constant-segment primers. Via MiXCR, TCRdb re-called the 5' RACE reads, giving one row per CDR3 protein. The sample shows around 190,000 distinct CDR3 sequences, 15% to 20% of them seen only once. Study findings and constraints: Clones from the second wave (peaking day 37) had unconfirmed SARS-CoV-2 specificity.

V dropped 6 bases and J dropped 1; count of bases not matched to a gene: 6. Germline V gives CDR1 SQVTM, CDR2 ANQGSEA. This CDR3 has 17 residues. This TCR was sampled from a young man who had mild COVID-19 (a few samples of this study predate the infection). Cell type and time point are not known. What was sequenced was PBMCs or a T cell subset sorted from them (not recorded which). The J gene is TRBJ2-6, the V gene TRBV29-1; TRBD2 aligns across 13 bases. CDR3 sequence (DNA): TGCAGCGTGGGGACTAGCGGGGCCGGGTCTGGGGCCAACGTCCTGACTTTC. Its protein product is CSVGTSGAGSGANVLTF.